A selection of T cell receptor beta chains follows, all from one sample in a study of blood T cell repertoires in COVID-19. Sequencing used immunoSEQ multiplex PCR; TCRdb keeps in-frame clones, though not all of them. Among tens of thousands of clones listed, 70% to 90% were seen once. Sequences were obtained from peripheral blood. The origin of the receptors is a human donor in a cohort sampled during active COVID-19. Both conserved end residues are part of each CDR3. Fields, in order: V gene, clone size, J gene, D gene, CDR3 DNA, CDR3 protein. D genes are given only for firm matches. The size of a clone is reported for some rows only, either as once, few or many, or as a class for expanded clones.

>TRBV11-1|.|TRBJ1-1|.
TGTGCCAGCAGCTTAGGACAGCCGAACACTGAAGCTTTCTTT
CASSLGQPNTEAFF
>TRBV6-1|.|TRBJ2-3|TRBD2
TGTGCCAGCAGTGCCCAGACTAGCTCGCGCACAGATACGCAGTATTTT
CASSAQTSSRTDTQYF
>TRBV6-5|once|TRBJ1-1|.
TGTGCCAGCGTAACAGGGTGGACGAACACTGAAGCTTTCTTT
CASVTGWTNTEAFF
>TRBV14|.|TRBJ2-1|.
TGTGCCAGCAGTCTAACTAGAAACTTCCCCTACAATGAGCAGTTCTTC
CASSLTRNFPYNEQFF
>TRBV24-1|.|TRBJ2-3|.
TGTGCCACCAGCGGAGGGGATATGGTAACAGATACGCAGTATTTT
CATSGGDMVTDTQYF
>TRBV30|.|TRBJ1-1|.
TGTGCCTGGAGTCCTGCGGGGGGGCTTACTGAAGCTTTCTTT
CAWSPAGGLTEAFF
>TRBV11-2|.|TRBJ1-1|.
TGTGCCAGCAGCTTTGAGGGGAACACTGAAGCTTTCTTT
CASSFEGNTEAFF
>TRBV2|once|TRBJ1-2|.
TGTGCCACCAAGAGGACAGAAGCCAACTATGGCTACACCTTC
CATKRTEANYGYTF
>TRBV6-2/TRBV6-3|.|TRBJ2-7|.
TGTGCCAGCAGTTACGGGGCTGATTCCTACGAGCAGTACTTC
CASSYGADSYEQYF
>TRBV7-8|.|TRBJ2-2|TRBD1
TGTGCCAGCAGGGTCCGGGACAGGGGGCTCGGCGGGGAGCTGTTTTTT
CASRVRDRGLGGELFF
>TRBV5-1|.|TRBJ1-2|TRBD1
TGCGCCAGCAGCCAGGGACAGGGGTTAGACTACACCTTC
CASSQGQGLDYTF
>TRBV7-9|.|TRBJ2-7|TRBD1
TGTGCCAGCAGCACAGGACAGGGCGCCTACGAGCAGTACTTC
CASSTGQGAYEQYF
>TRBV10-2|.|TRBJ1-2|TRBD1
TGCGCCAGCAGAGAACAGGGGGCGGGTGGCTACACCTTC
CASREQGAGGYTF
>TRBV2|.|TRBJ2-1|.
TGTGCCACCTCGATCGCCGGCAATGAGCAGTTCTTC
CATSIAGNEQFF
>TRBV12-3/TRBV12-4|few|TRBJ1-1|.
TGTGCCAGCAGTACACAGGGTAGAACTGAAGCTTTCTTT
CASSTQGRTEAFF
>TRBV11-2|.|TRBJ1-2|TRBD1
TGTGCCAGCAGCTCGGACAGGGCGACCAGCTATGCTGGCTACACCTTC
CASSSDRATSYAGYTF
>TRBV7-9|.|TRBJ2-1|.
TGTGCCAGCAGCTTCAGGCGGGACCACAATGAGCAGTTCTTC
CASSFRRDHNEQFF
>TRBV6-6|.|TRBJ2-7|TRBD2
TGTGCCAGCAGTCGAGCCCTACTAGCGGGAGTTTACGAGCAGTACTTC
CASSRALLAGVYEQYF
>TRBV25-1|once|TRBJ1-2|TRBD1
TGTGCCAGCAGTGTGGGACAGGGAGTAGGGGGCTACACCTTC
CASSVGQGVGGYTF
>TRBV5-1|.|TRBJ1-2|.
TGCGCCAGCAGCCCAGGGGAAAGCTATGGCTACACCTTC
CASSPGESYGYTF
>TRBV11-3|.|TRBJ2-7|TRBD1
TGTGCCAGCAGCTTAGGGCCTGGGACAGGGTTCTCCGAGCAGTACTTC
CASSLGPGTGFSEQYF
>TRBV19|.|TRBJ1-5|TRBD1
TGTGCCAGTAGTAATGCCCCTCCCGACAGGGAACTATATAGCAATCAGCCCCAGCATTTT
CASSNAPPDRELYSNQPQHF
>TRBV11-3|once|TRBJ2-3|TRBD2
TGTGCCAGCAGCTTAGATTGGACTAGCGGGACAGATACGCAGTATTTT
CASSLDWTSGTDTQYF
>TRBV7-3|.|TRBJ1-5|.
TGTGCCAGCAGCTTAGGTCCGAGTCAGCCCCAGCATTTT
CASSLGPSQPQHF
>TRBV19|.|TRBJ1-2|.
TGTGCCAGTAGTCCGGACACCTCCTATGGCTACACCTTC
CASSPDTSYGYTF
>TRBV7-7|.|TRBJ2-1|TRBD2
TGTGCTAGCAGCTTCGGTAGCGGGAGCTCCTACAATGAGCAGTTCTTC
CASSFGSGSSYNEQFF
>TRBV5-1|few|TRBJ2-1|TRBD1
TGCGCCAGCAGACGGACAGGGGCCAATGAGCAGTTCTTC
CASRRTGANEQFF
>TRBV7-6|.|TRBJ1-4|TRBD1
TGTGCCAGCAGCCCCCTAGGAGGGGGGACAGGGCGGGAAAAACTGTTTTTT
CASSPLGGGTGREKLFF
>TRBV7-6|.|TRBJ1-1|.
TGTGCCAGCAGCTTACTCGGTGGGTCAAGAGGCACTGAAGCTTTCTTT
CASSLLGGSRGTEAFF
>TRBV9|medium-sized|TRBJ1-5|.
TGTGCCAGCAGCGTAGACGGGGGAAATCAGCCCCAGCATTTT
CASSVDGGNQPQHF
>TRBV5-1|.|TRBJ1-1|.
TGCGCCAGCAGCCAGGGGCCAATGAACACTGAAGCTTTCTTT
CASSQGPMNTEAFF
>TRBV6-5|.|TRBJ1-1|.
TGTGCCAGCATCCTAAAGATGAACACTGAAGCTTTCTTT
CASILKMNTEAFF
>TRBV6-1|.|TRBJ1-6|.
TGTGCCAGCAGTGAACAGGACTCCATTCGATCACCCCTCCACTTT
CASSEQDSIRSPLHF
>TRBV30|.|TRBJ2-7|TRBD1
TGTGCCTGGTCGACAGGGGCATTGAGGGAGCAGTACTTC
CAWSTGALREQYF
>TRBV7-9|few|TRBJ2-1|TRBD2
TGTGCCAGCAGCTTAGTCGGACTAGCAGGCAATGAGCAGTTCTTC
CASSLVGLAGNEQFF
>TRBV11-2|.|TRBJ2-3|.
TGTGCCAGCAGCTTAGAGGGTCCTAGGTCCACAGATACGCAGTATTTT
CASSLEGPRSTDTQYF
>TRBV25-1|.|TRBJ2-1|.
TGTGCCAGCAGTGAAGTGGGGGTGGGTATGCAGGGGAAGGATGAGCAGTTCTTC
CASSEVGVGMQGKDEQFF
>TRBV12-3/TRBV12-4|.|TRBJ2-1|.
TGTGCCAGCAGTTTAAATAGAAATGAGCAGTTCTTC
CASSLNRNEQFF
>TRBV5-5|medium-sized|TRBJ1-5|.
TGTGCCAGCAGCTTACTTTGGAGTCAGCCCCAGCATTTT
CASSLLWSQPQHF
>TRBV7-2|once|TRBJ1-1|.
TGTGCCAGCACCAAGGACAGAGTGAACACTGAAGCTTTCTTT
CASTKDRVNTEAFF
>TRBV30|.|TRBJ1-1|TRBD1
TGTGCCTGGAGTGTCGACAGGGAGACTGAAGCTTTCTTT
CAWSVDRETEAFF
>TRBV12-5|.|TRBJ2-6|.
TGTGCTAGTGGTTCCCAGGGAACTGGGGCCAACGTCCTGACTTTC
CASGSQGTGANVLTF
>TRBV21-1|.|TRBJ2-2|.
TGTGCCCGAAACCTTGAAGCGGGGGGGAACACCGGGGAGCTGTTTTTT
CARNLEAGGNTGELFF
>TRBV14|once|TRBJ2-1|TRBD2
TGTGCCAGCAGCCAAGGACTAGCGGGGGTTGGCTCCTACAATGAGCAGTTCTTC
CASSQGLAGVGSYNEQFF